One and the same sample provided the 20 T cell receptor beta chains below, sequenced in a study of blood T cell repertoires in COVID-19 (dated by TCRdb to between 2020 and 2021). The protocol used for the library was the immunoSEQ multiplex PCR assay. TCRdb mirrors the immuneACCESS table, restricted to in-frame sequences. Some clones are absent from its copies; in checked studies, under half trace to an unresolved V gene, and the reason for the others is unknown. This sample gives about 180,000 clones in total; roughly nine tenths of them show up just once. The ten top clones hold 2% to 2.5% of the sample. The source material was PBMCs or T cells enriched from blood (not recorded which). The receptor source for this set is a woman aged 40 to 55 with acute COVID-19.

This chain joins TRBV19 and TRBJ1-1; a possible D gene is TRBD1 (6 bases). The CDR3 has 14 residues. V was clipped by 3 bases and J by 1 base, with 9 bases between them. Germline lookup yields CDR1 LNHDA and CDR2 SQIVND (reference sequence). CDR3 amino acids: CASSITTGNTEAFF. DNA of the CDR3: TGTGCCAGTAGTATCACGACAGGGAACACTGAAGCTTTCTTT.

The CDR3 region is CASSSDRGRDTQYF. Here the CDR3 DNA reads TGCGCCAGCAGCTCGGACAGGGGAAGAGATACGCAGTATTTT. This chain connects TRBV5-1 to TRBJ2-3; 9 nucleotides agree with TRBD1. CDR3 length: 14 amino acids. With V trimmed by 3 bases and J by 5 bases, 4 bases remained unmatched. Germline CDR1 is SGHRS and CDR2 is YFSETQ.

The V gene is TRBV15, the J gene TRBJ1-3; D gene uncertain. The CDR3 is made up of 15 amino acids. V lost 5 bases, J lost 4 bases, and 15 bases lay in between. Germline-derived CDR1 and CDR2 are LNHNV and YYDKDF (reference sequence). The CDR3 reads CATSLSMTRGNTIYF. For the CDR3, the DNA is TGTGCCACCAGCCTTTCAATGACCAGGGGAAACACCATATATTTT.

The chain combines TRBV18 with TRBJ1-1; TRBD1 matches at 8 bases. The CDR3 runs to 15 residues. V trimming: 4 bases; J trimming: 5 bases; junction bases outside the gene matches: 9. CDR1 is KGHSH, CDR2 LQKENI, per germline. The DNA of the CDR3 is TGTGCCAGCTCACTAGATTCGACAGGGGCAACTGAAGCTTTCTTT. It codes for CASSLDSTGATEAFF.

The V and J genes are TRBV27 and TRBJ2-5; 11 positions agree with TRBD1. Germline V gives CDR1 MNHEY, CDR2 SMNVEV (reference sequence). V gave up 6 bases and J gave up 5 bases; unmatched junction bases: 8. The CDR3 length is 15 residues. The CDR3 is CASRRRTGGAETQYF. DNA of the CDR3: TGTGCCAGCAGGCGGCGGACAGGGGGCGCGGAGACCCAGTACTTC.

V usage is TRBV7-6 and J usage is TRBJ1-3, with D possibly being TRBD1 (5 bases). The germline CDR1 and CDR2 sequences are SGHVS and FNYEAQ. V lost 5 bases to trimming and J lost 3 bases, with 14 bases between them. This CDR3 comprises 15 residues. The DNA of the CDR3 is TGTGCCAGCAGCCCCCGGGGGAGGTTTGGAAACACCATATATTTT. Translating gives CASSPRGRFGNTIYF.

V usage is TRBV13 and J usage is TRBJ2-2; D perhaps matches TRBD1 (5 bases). Germline V CDR1 and CDR2: PRHDT, FYEKMQ (reference sequence). Trimming took 5 bases from V and 6 from J, leaving 10 bases between them. The CDR3 is made up of 13 amino acids. The CDR3 spells CASSTGHAGELFF. As DNA, the CDR3 is TGTGCCAGCAGCACAGGACACGCCGGGGAGCTGTTTTTT.

The V and J genes are TRBV28 and TRBJ1-2, with unresolved D. The CDR3 totals 13 residues. Germline V gene sequence: CDR1 MDHEN, CDR2 SYDVKM. V dropped 2 bases and J dropped 2 bases, with 6 bases sitting between them. The CDR3 loop is CASSLTRNYGYTF. The CDR3 nucleotides read TGTGCCAGCAGTTTAACCAGGAACTATGGCTACACCTTC.

The V call is TRBV24-1, the J call TRBJ2-2, with TRBD1 matching 10 bases. V lost 9 bases, J lost 6 bases, and 3 bases stayed unmatched. Germline assignment: CDR1 KGHDR and CDR2 SFDVKD. This CDR3 has 13 amino acids. CDR3 sequence reads: CATGTGAAGELFF. CDR3 coding DNA: TGTGCCACCGGGACAGGGGCTGCCGGGGAGCTGTTTTTT.

V is TRBV4-1 and J is TRBJ2-3, with 9 bases aligning to TRBD1. The CDR3 consists of 16 residues. With V trimmed by 6 bases and J by 4 bases, 11 bases remained unmatched. Per the germline V gene, CDR1 is MGHRA and CDR2 is YSYEKL. As DNA, the CDR3 is TGCGCCAGCAGGGAAAACAGGGGGCTTAGCGCAGATACGCAGTATTTT. It yields the protein CASRENRGLSADTQYF.

The table lists this clone with a few counts. This chain connects TRBV2 to TRBJ2-5; a possible D gene is TRBD1 (6 bases). CDR1 and CDR2 (germline): SNHLY, FYNNEI. Trimming left V 1 base short and J 1 base short, with 7 bases between. The CDR3 spans 14 residues. CDR3 protein: CASSEGGLQETQYF. CDR3 sequence (DNA): TGTGCCAGCAGTGAAGGGGGGCTCCAAGAGACCCAGTACTTC.

The rearrangement joins TRBV5-4 to TRBJ2-3, with D possibly TRBD2 on 7 matching bases. Trimming left V 6 bases short and J 1 base short, with 21 bases between. Germline CDR1 is SGHNT and CDR2 is YYREEE (reference sequence). CDR3 length: 17 amino acids. The CDR3 loop reads CASTVNAGGPRTDTQYF. The CDR3 bases are TGTGCCAGCACTGTGAACGCCGGGGGGCCTCGCACAGATACGCAGTATTTT.

CDR3 protein: CASSQARSSGSTDTQYF. The CDR3 nucleotides are TGTGCCAGCAGCCAAGCCCGATCTAGCGGGAGCACAGATACGCAGTATTTT. The rearrangement joins TRBV3-1 (or the pseudogene TRBV3-2) to TRBJ2-3, with 8 nucleotides matching TRBD2. CDR1 LGHDT and CDR2 YNNKEL come from the germline V gene (reference sequence). The CDR3 is 17 amino acids. Trimming cost V 1 base and J 0 bases; bases outside gene matches: 6.

V and J are TRBV7-9 and TRBJ1-1; no reliable D call. The germline V gene has CDR1 SEHNR and CDR2 FQNEAQ (reference sequence). This CDR3 is 14 amino acids long. Trimming took off 3 bases at V and 2 bases at J, with 10 bases between the two ends. The DNA of the CDR3 is TGTGCCAGCAGCTTCCTTCTACCTAACACTGAAGCTTTCTTT. Translated, it gives CASSFLLPNTEAFF. Supplemented by reference TRBV7-9 and TRBJ1-1, the full variable domain reads DTGVSQNPRHKITKRGQNVTFRCDPISEHNRLYWYRQTLGQGPEFLTYFQNEAQLEKSRLLSDRFSAERPKGSFSTLEIQRTEQGDSAMYLCASSFLLPNTEAFFGQGTRLTVV.

This clone has a single count. V gene TRBV2 combines with J gene TRBJ2-4; unclear D gene. The CDR3 sequence is 14 residues long. Deletions cut 1 base from V and 1 base from J, with 5 bases between. Looked up from germline, CDR1 is SNHLY and CDR2 is FYNNEI. CDR3 amino acids: CASSEDGAKNIQYF. As DNA, the CDR3 is TGTGCCAGCAGTGAAGACGGTGCCAAAAACATTCAGTACTTC.

The CDR3 loop is CASSRGQRTADTQYF. CDR3 in DNA: TGTGCCAGCAGCCGCGGACAGCGGACGGCAGATACGCAGTATTTT. The V gene is TRBV11-2, the J gene TRBJ2-3; D perhaps matches TRBD1 (6 bases). This CDR3 is built from 15 residues. The V end lost 5 bases, the J end lost 4 bases, and 16 bases lay between the germline ends. Germline values: CDR1 SGHAT, CDR2 FQNNGV.

The rearrangement uses TRBV9 and TRBJ1-3, with 8 nucleotides matching TRBD1. This CDR3 is built from 16 residues. The ends lost 4 bases at V and 0 bases at J; junction bases unmatched: 6. Germline loops: CDR1 SGDLS, CDR2 YYNGEE. The CDR3 is CASSSSRGPSGNTIYF. The CDR3 nucleotides are TGTGCCAGCAGCTCGAGCAGGGGGCCCTCTGGAAACACCATATATTTT.

The chain has TRBV9 and TRBJ1-2, with D perhaps TRBD1 (6 bases). V shed 0 bases and J shed 8 bases, with 17 bases lying between them. The CDR3 loop spans 15 amino acids. Germline lookup yields CDR1 SGDLS and CDR2 YYNGEE. CDR3 region: CASSVEGNRAGGYTF. The CDR3 bases are TGTGCCAGCAGCGTAGAGGGGAACAGGGCAGGAGGCTACACCTTC.

The CDR3 reads CASSQGMGQPQHF. In DNA, the CDR3 is TGTGCCAGCAGCCAGGGGATGGGGCAGCCCCAGCATTTT. The rearrangement links TRBV6-5 to TRBJ1-5; weak D call: TRBD1 (6 bases). CDR1 is MNHEY, CDR2 SVGAGI, per germline. Trimming shortened V by 6 bases and J by 7 bases, and 13 bases separated the two germline ends. The CDR3 contains 13 residues.

This chain connects TRBV3-1 (or the pseudogene TRBV3-2) to TRBJ1-1; TRBD1 is a possible D gene (6 bases). The CDR3 extends over 11 amino acids. Per the germline V gene, CDR1 is LGHDT and CDR2 is YNNKEL (reference sequence). Trimming took off 5 bases at V and 5 bases at J, with 6 bases between the two ends. The CDR3 DNA sequence: TGTGCCAGCAGCAGGGGGACTGAAGCTTTCTTT. It is translated as CASSRGTEAFF.